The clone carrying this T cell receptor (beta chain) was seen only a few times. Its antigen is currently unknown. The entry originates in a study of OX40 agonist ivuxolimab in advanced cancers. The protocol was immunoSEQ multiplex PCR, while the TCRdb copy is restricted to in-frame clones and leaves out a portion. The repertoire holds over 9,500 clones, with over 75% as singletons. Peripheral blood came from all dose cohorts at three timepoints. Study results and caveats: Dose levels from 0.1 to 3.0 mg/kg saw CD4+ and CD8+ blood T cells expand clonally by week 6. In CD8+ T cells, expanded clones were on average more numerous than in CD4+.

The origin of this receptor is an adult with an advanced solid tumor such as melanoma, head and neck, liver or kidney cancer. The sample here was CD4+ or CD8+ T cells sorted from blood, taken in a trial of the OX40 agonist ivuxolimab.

This CDR3 reads CASSFTGDPYNEQFF. In DNA, the CDR3 is TGTGCCAGCAGCTTTACAGGGGATCCGTACAATGAGCAGTTCTTC. The J gene is TRBJ2-1, the V gene TRBV9; 7 nucleotides agree with TRBD1. The germline V gene encodes CDR1 SGDLS and CDR2 YYNGEE. The CDR3 sequence is 15 residues long. The trim removed 4 bases at V and 4 bases at J, leaving 8 bases unmatched.